The sequence of this T cell receptor (beta chain) was determined in a study of PD-1 blockade in classical Hodgkin lymphoma. No patient escaped relapse after autologous stem cell transplantation, and brentuximab vedotin exposure varied. Notes on the study in general: Compared with baseline, CD4+ but not CD8+ TCR diversity had risen significantly by C4D1.

Generated by immunoSEQ multiplex PCR, the TCRdb table keeps only in-frame clones and is missing some. The sample lists some 150,000 clones; less than 80% were seen once. Germline V CDR1 and CDR2: LGHNA, YNFKEQ. V shed 1 base and J shed 4 bases, with 16 bases lying between them. The CDR3 is 16 amino acids. A note on this clone: The target antigen is unknown.

The chain recombines TRBV4-2 with TRBJ1-2; D is unresolved. The origin of this receptor is a human donor with classical Hodgkin lymphoma. The sequenced sample was peripheral blood mononuclear cells (PBMCs), obtained before the second cycle of nivolumab. CDR3 sequence reads: CASSQGQAEYSYGYTF. CDR3 DNA sequence: TGTGCCAGCAGCCAAGGTCAGGCCGAATATAGCTATGGCTACACCTTC.